The present entry profiles one TCR beta chain with its context. The target antigen is unknown. Survey-level immunoSEQ v3.0 assays were run. The repertoire was sequenced with immunoSEQ multiplex PCR; TCRdb's copy has only in-frame clones and lacks some. The sample records thousands of clones, around 80% being singletons. Post-ART PBMC samples numbered at least two per donor, and pre-ART ones at least one. Ahead of DNA extraction, samples held roughly 0.85-11 million cryopreserved PBMC each. This record belongs to a study of long-term antiretroviral therapy in people with HIV. Study-level points and caveats: Regardless of time point, clones expanded before ART dominated the repertoire. Upon ART, diversity increased but remained lower than transplant donor controls.

This TCR derives from a middle-aged man with HIV. Sample: unsorted PBMCs, taken 1.8 years before starting antiretroviral therapy.

CDR3 region: CASNSQIWNEQFF. The DNA for the CDR3 is TGTGCCAGCAATTCCCAAATTTGGAATGAGCAGTTCTTC. This chain links TRBV27 with TRBJ2-1, with D unclear. Germline V gene data show CDR1 as MNHEY and CDR2 as SMNVEV (reference sequence). This CDR3 is built from 13 residues. Trimming removed 7 bases from V and 7 bases from J, with 14 bases in between.